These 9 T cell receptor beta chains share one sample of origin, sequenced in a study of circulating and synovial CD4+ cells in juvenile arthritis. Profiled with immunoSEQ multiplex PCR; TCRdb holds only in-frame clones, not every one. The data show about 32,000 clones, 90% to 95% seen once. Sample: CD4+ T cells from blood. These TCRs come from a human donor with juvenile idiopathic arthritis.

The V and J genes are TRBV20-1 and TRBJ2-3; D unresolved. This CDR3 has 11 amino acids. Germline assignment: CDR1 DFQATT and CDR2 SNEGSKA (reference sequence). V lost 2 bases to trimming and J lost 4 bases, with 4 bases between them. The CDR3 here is CSARRSDTQYF. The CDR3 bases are TGCAGTGCTAGACGGTCAGATACGCAGTATTTT.

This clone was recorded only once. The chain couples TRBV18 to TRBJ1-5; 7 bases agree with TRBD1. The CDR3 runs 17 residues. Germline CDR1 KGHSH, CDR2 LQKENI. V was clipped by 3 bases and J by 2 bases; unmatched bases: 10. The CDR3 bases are TGTGCCAGCTCACCGGGGGCCGGACAGGTCGGCAATCAGCCCCAGCATTTT. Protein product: CASSPGAGQVGNQPQHF. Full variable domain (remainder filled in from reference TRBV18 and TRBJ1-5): NAGVMQNPRHLVRRRGQEARLRCSPMKGHSHVYWYRQLPEEGLKFMVYLQKENIIDESGMPKERFSAEFPKEGPSILRIQQVVRGDSAAYFCASSPGAGQVGNQPQHFGDGTRLSIL.

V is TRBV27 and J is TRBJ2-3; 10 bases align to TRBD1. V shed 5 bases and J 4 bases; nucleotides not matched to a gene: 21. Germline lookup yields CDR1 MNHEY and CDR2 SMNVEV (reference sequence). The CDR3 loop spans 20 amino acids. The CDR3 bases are TGTGCCAGCAGTCCTTTTTCGGGGGACAGGGGTTCTAAGTATGCAGATACGCAGTATTTT. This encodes CASSPFSGDRGSKYADTQYF.

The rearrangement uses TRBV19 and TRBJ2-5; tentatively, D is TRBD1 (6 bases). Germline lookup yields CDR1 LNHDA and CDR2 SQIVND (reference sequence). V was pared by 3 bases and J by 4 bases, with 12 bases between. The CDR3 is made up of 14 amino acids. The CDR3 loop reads CASSIRRGRETQYF. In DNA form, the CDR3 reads TGTGCCAGTAGTATCCGCAGGGGCAGAGAGACCCAGTACTTC.

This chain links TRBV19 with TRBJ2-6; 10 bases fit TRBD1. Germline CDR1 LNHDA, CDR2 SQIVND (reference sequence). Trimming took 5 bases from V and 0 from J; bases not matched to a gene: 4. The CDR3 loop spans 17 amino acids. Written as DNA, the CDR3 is TGTGCCAGTAGTGGGACAGGGGCCCGCTCTGGGGCCAACGTCCTGACTTTC. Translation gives CASSGTGARSGANVLTF.

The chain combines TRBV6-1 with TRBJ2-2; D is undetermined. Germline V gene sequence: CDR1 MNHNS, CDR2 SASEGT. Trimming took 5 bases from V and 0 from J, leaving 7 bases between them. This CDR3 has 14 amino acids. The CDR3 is CASSIVANTGELFF. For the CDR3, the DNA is TGTGCCAGCAGTATAGTCGCGAACACCGGGGAGCTGTTTTTT.

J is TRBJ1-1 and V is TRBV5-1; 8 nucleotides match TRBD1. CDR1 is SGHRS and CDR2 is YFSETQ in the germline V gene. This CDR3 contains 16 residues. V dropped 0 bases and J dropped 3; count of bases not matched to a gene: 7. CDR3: CASSLAIQGVYTEAFF. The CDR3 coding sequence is TGCGCCAGCAGCTTGGCAATACAGGGGGTCTACACTGAAGCTTTCTTT.

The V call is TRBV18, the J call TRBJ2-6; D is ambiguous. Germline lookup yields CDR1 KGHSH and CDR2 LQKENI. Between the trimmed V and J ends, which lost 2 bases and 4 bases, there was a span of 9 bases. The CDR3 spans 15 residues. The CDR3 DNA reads TGTGCCAGCTCACCAAAGGCGGCCGGGGCCAACGTCCTGACTTTC. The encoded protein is CASSPKAAGANVLTF.

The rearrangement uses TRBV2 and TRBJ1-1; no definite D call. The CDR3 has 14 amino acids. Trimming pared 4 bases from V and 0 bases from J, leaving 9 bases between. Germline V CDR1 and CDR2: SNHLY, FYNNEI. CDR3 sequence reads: CASSGLQMNTEAFF. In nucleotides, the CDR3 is TGTGCCAGCAGTGGTTTGCAGATGAACACTGAAGCTTTCTTT.